The clone carrying this TCR beta chain was observed a few times. Its antigen remains unidentified. The sample originates from a study of cytomegalovirus exposure and HLA in healthy donors. Findings and caveats of the study: With later analysis, a missense DCLRE1C variant became linked to TCR beta V- and J-gene trimming. TCR beta chains associated with HLA were, in a later analysis, more clonally expanded than equally common others. The only immune exposure information that was available was CMV serostatus.

While unrecorded immune exposures were likely, the donors were nominally healthy when sampled. Germline CDR1 is SGHTA and CDR2 is FQGNSA. The CDR3 is made up of 15 amino acids. The ends were cut back, 3 bases at V and 5 bases at J, with 11 bases in the middle. The PCR ran on 60 Vbeta and 13 Jbeta primers. Assay used: immunoSEQ multiplex PCR; TCRdb lists only in-frame clones, some missing. The sample has about 97,000 clones; around three quarters are singletons. This TCR was recovered from a male donor in good health and CMV-seropositive. This chain joins TRBV7-2 and TRBJ1-6; D is perhaps TRBD1 (6 bases). Input material: PBMCs. CDR3 in DNA: TGTGCCAGCAGCTTGAACAGGGTGCATAATTCACCCCTCCACTTT. It codes for CASSLNRVHNSPLHF.